This passage covers 15 T cell receptor beta chains from one sample sequenced in a study of blood T cell repertoires in COVID-19. Assay used: immunoSEQ multiplex PCR; TCRdb lists only in-frame clones, some missing. The profile shows a few hundred thousand clones, 75% to 90% of them singletons. Sample: peripheral blood. The origin of the receptors is a woman between 50 and 59 years old with COVID-19, enrolled during active disease.

The chain couples TRBV24-1 to TRBJ2-2; a weak D match, TRBD1 (6 bases). The V and J ends lost 3 bases and 5 bases respectively, with 12 bases between them. From germline, CDR1 is KGHDR and CDR2 SFDVKD. The CDR3 runs 15 residues. In nucleotides, the CDR3 is TGTGCCACCAGTGATCGACACAGGGTTACCGGGGAGCTGTTTTTT. Encoded protein: CATSDRHRVTGELFF.

This chain links TRBV19 with TRBJ2-5; 15 nucleotides line up with TRBD2. V shed 6 bases, J shed 2 bases, and the junction held 4 bases outside the gene matches. This CDR3 region has 16 residues. Per the germline V gene, CDR1 is LNHDA and CDR2 is SQIVND (reference sequence). CDR3 DNA: TGTGCCAGTAGGGGACTAGCGGGAGGTTTTCAAGAGACCCAGTACTTC. It translates to CASRGLAGGFQETQYF.

V gene TRBV7-9 combines with J gene TRBJ1-1; D not certain. Trimming removed 5 bases from V and 2 bases from J, with 12 bases in between. CDR3 length: 14 residues. Germline V lookup: CDR1 SEHNR, CDR2 FQNEAQ (reference sequence). The CDR3 DNA follows: TGTGCCAGCAGCCGGGAGCCCAAAAACACTGAAGCTTTCTTT. Translated, it gives CASSREPKNTEAFF.

This chain joins TRBV7-2 and TRBJ2-7; 16 bases map to TRBD2. Trimming at V came to 6 bases and at J to 6 bases, leaving 5 bases not matched to a gene. The CDR3 consists of 15 residues. Germline V gives CDR1 SGHTA, CDR2 FQGNSA. CDR3 bases: TGTGCCAGCAGACTGGGGACTAGCGGGAGGGGCGAGCAGTACTTC. This codes for CASRLGTSGRGEQYF.

The chain recombines TRBV5-1 with TRBJ2-2, with 8 bases that match TRBD2. V was pared by 0 bases and J by 7 bases, with 2 bases of the junction left unmatched. Germline loops: CDR1 SGHRS, CDR2 YFSETQ. This CDR3 is 14 amino acids long. The CDR3: CASSLVAGSGELFF. For the CDR3, the DNA is TGCGCCAGCAGCTTGGTAGCGGGGAGCGGGGAGCTGTTTTTT.

Note on this clone: This specimen includes other DNA sequences encoding the same CDR3. This chain joins TRBV3-1 (or the pseudogene TRBV3-2) and TRBJ1-1, with 9 positions matching TRBD1. V lost 3 bases, J lost 2 bases, and 1 base stayed unmatched. From germline, CDR1 is LGHDT and CDR2 YNNKEL (reference sequence). The CDR3 has 14 residues. Here the CDR3 DNA reads TGTGCCAGCAGCCAGGGACAGGGTAACACTGAAGCTTTCTTT. As protein: CASSQGQGNTEAFF.

The genes are TRBV24-1 and TRBJ2-1; 9 bases align to TRBD2. V shed 6 bases, J shed 9 bases, and the junction held 14 bases outside the gene matches. Germline V gene sequence: CDR1 KGHDR, CDR2 SFDVKD. The CDR3 spans 16 residues. In DNA form, the CDR3 reads TGTGCCACCAGTCCGCCGGGAGCGGGAGGTTTGGGTGAGCAGTTCTTC. This codes for CATSPPGAGGLGEQFF.

V gene TRBV11-3 combines with J gene TRBJ2-4; the D gene is possibly TRBD1 (6 bases). CDR1 is SGHNT, CDR2 YENEEA, per germline. V shed 3 bases and J shed 6 bases, with 6 bases lying between them. This CDR3 comprises 12 residues. The CDR3 loop reads CASSLTGNIQYF. The CDR3 nucleotides read TGTGCCAGCAGCTTGACAGGAAACATTCAGTACTTC.

V gene TRBV19 combines with J gene TRBJ2-5; 8 nucleotides line up with TRBD2. CDR1 and CDR2 from the germline V gene are LNHDA and SQIVND (reference sequence). The CDR3 contains 15 residues. Germline trimming cut 7 bases from V and 1 base from J; bases unmatched to any gene: 8. In DNA form, the CDR3 reads TGTGCCAGTAAAGCCGGGACTAGACGCCAAGAGACCCAGTACTTC. Its translation is CASKAGTRRQETQYF.

The chain combines TRBV2 with TRBJ2-5; 7 bases fit TRBD2. The germline gives CDR1 SNHLY, CDR2 FYNNEI. This CDR3 region has 16 residues. V trimming: 1 base; J trimming: 2 bases; junction bases outside the gene matches: 7. CDR3 sequence reads: CASSEEGGSGQETQYF. The CDR3 DNA reads TGTGCCAGCAGTGAAGAGGGCGGGAGCGGGCAAGAGACCCAGTACTTC.

This rearrangement joins TRBV15 to TRBJ2-5; weak D call: TRBD1 (6 bases). CDR1 and CDR2 from the germline V gene are LNHNV and YYDKDF (reference sequence). Trimming took 0 bases from V and 5 from J, leaving 10 bases between them. The CDR3 contains 14 residues. The CDR3 spells CATSRDQGPETQYF. CDR3 sequence (DNA): TGTGCCACCAGCAGAGATCAGGGGCCGGAGACCCAGTACTTC.

This clone has just one count. CDR3 protein: CASRPRGISYEQYF. The DNA of the CDR3 is TGTGCCAGCAGACCCCGGGGGATCTCCTACGAGCAGTACTTC. This chain joins TRBV6-5 and TRBJ2-7; TRBD2 is a possible D gene (6 bases). This CDR3 region has 14 residues. V lost 6 bases to trimming and J lost 0 bases, with 12 bases between them. The germline gives CDR1 MNHEY, CDR2 SVGAGI.

The chain employs TRBV3-1 (or the pseudogene TRBV3-2) and TRBJ2-1; 11 bases align to TRBD2. CDR1 is LGHDT, CDR2 YNNKEL, per germline (reference sequence). CDR3 length: 15 amino acids. V shed 4 bases, J shed 10 bases, and the junction held 9 bases outside the gene matches. Written as DNA, the CDR3 is TGTGCCAGCAGCCCGCTAGCGGGAGGTAGCGGGGAGCAGTTCTTC. Protein product: CASSPLAGGSGEQFF.

V is TRBV6-5 and J is TRBJ1-2; tentative D call: TRBD1 (5 bases). Trimming left V 0 bases short and J 2 bases short, with 10 bases between. In germline, CDR1 is MNHEY, CDR2 SVGAGI. The CDR3 covers 15 residues. The CDR3 DNA reads TGTGCCAGCAGTTACTCACAGGAGGGAAACTATGGCTACACCTTC. Its protein product is CASSYSQEGNYGYTF.

The chain recombines TRBV3-1 (or the pseudogene TRBV3-2) with TRBJ1-4, with 8 bases that match TRBD1. Germline lookup yields CDR1 LGHDT and CDR2 YNNKEL (reference sequence). The CDR3 is 12 amino acids. The trim removed 8 bases at V and 5 bases at J, leaving 1 base unmatched. The CDR3 here is CASRDRNEKLFF. For the CDR3, the DNA is TGTGCCAGCCGGGACAGGAATGAAAAACTGTTTTTT.